This TCR beta chain originates from a study of T cells after yellow fever vaccination. V was clipped by 6 bases and J by 2 bases, with 13 bases between them. The CDR3 consists of 14 residues. The V gene's germline CDR1 is KGHSH and CDR2 LQKENI. TCRdb reprocessed the 5' RACE reads via MiXCR and lists one record per CDR3 protein. The top ten hold 23% of the sample, which has hundreds of thousands of distinct CDR3 sequences, around 3.9% seen once. Specimen: PBMCs, collected on the day of the yellow fever booster vaccination. The chain couples TRBV18 to TRBJ1-1; D might be TRBD1 (5 bases). The source of this sequence is a man aged 18-30 years who received the YFV17D yellow fever vaccine. DNA for the CDR3: TGTGCCAGCTCCTTTGGAGGGACTAACACTGAAGCTTTCTTT. It codes for CASSFGGTNTEAFF.